These 2 T cell receptor beta chains were all obtained from the same sample, sequenced in a study of blood T cells in healthy people across ages. The second PCR ran about 7 to 12 cycles with a sample-barcoded 5' primer and J-beta primers. TCRdb used MiXCR to reprocess the 5' RACE reads, holding one entry per CDR3 protein. This sample has roughly 2 million distinct CDR3 sequences; around 48% occur once, and the top ten carry 2.1%. Source material: blood. The source of these receptors is a woman between 40 and 55 years old in good health.

The V call is TRBV5-8, the J call TRBJ1-2; no clear D gene. There are 14 residues in the CDR3. Germline loops: CDR1 SGHTS, CDR2 YDEGEE. V shed 2 bases and J shed 2 bases, with 10 bases lying between them. CDR3 amino acids: CASSFGGMNYGYTF. The CDR3 DNA is TGTGCCAGCAGCTTCGGCGGGATGAACTATGGCTACACCTTC.

DNA of the CDR3: TGCGCCAGCAGCCAAGAAGCTAGCGGGGGCTACAATGAGCAGTACTTC. Its protein is CASSQEASGGYNEQYF. The chain joins TRBV4-1 to TRBJ2-7; TRBD2 matches at 10 bases. The V segment lost 0 bases and the J segment 7 bases; nucleotides outside the gene matches: 9. The germline CDR1 and CDR2 sequences are MGHRA and YSYEKL. CDR3 length equals 16 residues.